The clone carrying this TCR beta chain occurred a few times. Its antigen is not known. The sample belongs to a study of response to subunit inactivated influenza vaccine. V lost 5 bases to trimming and J lost 3 bases; unmatched junction nucleotides: 1. Looked up from germline, CDR1 is ENHRY and CDR2 is SYGVKD. The CDR3 is made up of 12 amino acids. Findings and caveats of the study: Authors suggested that a seasonal influenza vaccination recruits few new T cells each time.

Via MiXCR, TCRdb re-called the RT-PCR reads, giving one row per CDR3 protein. Found here are 150,000 to 200,000 distinct CDR3 sequences, around 10% of them singletons; the top ten hold about a third. The chain is built from TRBV10-3 and TRBJ2-7; TRBD1 agrees at 7 bases. The sample was CD8+ T cells sorted from PBMCs, taken less than 30 months after vaccination. The receptor was derived from a man between 50 and 70 years old who received an inactivated influenza vaccine. CDR3 in amino acids: CAISQGVYEQYF. The DNA for the CDR3 is TGTGCCATCAGTCAGGGGGTCTACGAGCAGTACTTC.